The clone carrying this T cell receptor delta chain turned up a few times. One end of the junction does not line up with germline, which may come from a read error. CDR3 length: 22 amino acids. CDR1 and CDR2 from the germline V gene are GEAIGNYY and EKD. TCRdb fed the reads to CATT. The sample comprises about 6,100 delta-chain clones, roughly 2.7% of which are singletons, and 15% to 17% rests with the top ten. The record originates from a study of gamma-delta chains in newborns, infants, children. Sample: blood. This receptor was identified in a child who was a newborn, infant or young child, either healthy, febrile or measles-vaccinated (not recorded which). This chain uses TRDV2 with TRDJ3; TRDD3 matches 13 bases. The CDR3 region is CARDTLGSTGGYGSWDTRQMFF. In nucleotides, the CDR3 is TGTGCCCGTGACACCTTGGGCAGTACTGGGGGATACGGCTCCTGGGACACCCGACAGATGTTTTTC.